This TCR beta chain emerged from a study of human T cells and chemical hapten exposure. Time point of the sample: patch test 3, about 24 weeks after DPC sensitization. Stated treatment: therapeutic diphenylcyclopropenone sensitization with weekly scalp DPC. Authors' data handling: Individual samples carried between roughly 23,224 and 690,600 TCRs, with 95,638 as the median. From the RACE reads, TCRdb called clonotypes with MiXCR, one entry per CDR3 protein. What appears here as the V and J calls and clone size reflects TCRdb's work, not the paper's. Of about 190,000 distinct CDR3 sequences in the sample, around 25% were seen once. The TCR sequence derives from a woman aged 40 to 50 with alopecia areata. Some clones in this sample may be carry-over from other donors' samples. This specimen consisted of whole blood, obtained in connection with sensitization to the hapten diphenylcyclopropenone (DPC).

The chain's CDR3 is CASSLGLTGGSTEAFF. Here the CDR3 DNA reads TGTGCCAGCAGCTTAGGCCTTACAGGGGGGAGCACTGAAGCTTTCTTT. The chain combines TRBV7-9 with TRBJ1-1, with TRBD1 matching over 8 bases. The CDR3 contains 16 residues. Germline values: CDR1 SEHNR, CDR2 FQNEAQ (reference sequence). J was trimmed by 4 bases and V by 1 base; bases with no gene match: 8.